This T cell receptor (beta chain) stems from a study of T-cell reconstitution after alpha-beta-depleted transplantation in children (dated by TCRdb to the mid-2010s). Study-level background: T-cell immune reconstitution after TCRalphabeta/CD19-depleted allogeneic hematopoietic cell transplantation in children was quantitatively tracked in the study by means of TCR repertoire profiling.

General findings and caveats noted by the study authors: In some patients, the high TCRbeta diversity seen at day 60 was put down to recipient T cells and intrathymic progenitors that had survived conditioning. Apparently early alphabetaT-cell count recovery about two months after transplant reportedly relied on only several hundred rapidly expanded clones derived from non-depleted graft cells. Over subsequent months, a decline in hyperexpanded clone frequencies was noted, and after one year, T-cell counts and TCRbeta diversity were mostly ascribed to newly produced T cells.

Turning to this clonotype: Its recognized antigen is unknown. No much larger clonotype is one base removed from it; base qualities were not supplied.

The sample's treatment or condition label is to be understood as: allogeneic hematopoietic cell transplantation with graft depleted of TCRalphabeta T cells and CD19 B cells. The transplant recipients were children given TCRalphabeta/CD19-depleted allogeneic hematopoietic cell grafts. The germline V gene gives CDR1 as SQVTM and CDR2 as ANQGSEA. Trimming removed 3 bases from V and 2 bases from J, leaving 9 bases between the germline ends. The CDR3, from cysteine to phenylalanine, totals 13 residues. Left in the record is the CDR3 DNA by itself, 39 bases read in frame from the first base. The library was produced with PCR. These reads were obtained on an Illumina HiSeq 2500. To normalize quantification of the TCRbeta repertoire, the TCR libraries were built with molecular barcoding that relied on unique molecular identifiers. TCRdb handled the public reads itself, with Q25 trimming in fastp and clone calling in MiXCR, and kept productive beta chains. Rows are combined by CDR3 protein, so each entry shows the most common genes and DNA. Present in this sample are roughly 790,000 distinct CDR3 sequences, roughly 16% of which were seen just once. Roughly 5% of the sample belongs to the ten largest clones.

The TCR sequence derives from a male patient younger than 18 who had a stem cell transplant for acute lymphoblastic leukemia, so the T cells may come from the graft donor. This chain is built from TRBV29-1 and TRBJ2-3, with the D gene too uncertain to name. The sequences come from PBMCs, mostly from graft donor cells, collected 360 days after TCRalphabeta/CD19-depleted stem cell transplant. The CDR3 amino acid sequence is: CSVDPQNTDTQYF. At the DNA level, the sequence is TGCAGCGTTGACCCACAGAACACAGATACGCAGTATTTT.